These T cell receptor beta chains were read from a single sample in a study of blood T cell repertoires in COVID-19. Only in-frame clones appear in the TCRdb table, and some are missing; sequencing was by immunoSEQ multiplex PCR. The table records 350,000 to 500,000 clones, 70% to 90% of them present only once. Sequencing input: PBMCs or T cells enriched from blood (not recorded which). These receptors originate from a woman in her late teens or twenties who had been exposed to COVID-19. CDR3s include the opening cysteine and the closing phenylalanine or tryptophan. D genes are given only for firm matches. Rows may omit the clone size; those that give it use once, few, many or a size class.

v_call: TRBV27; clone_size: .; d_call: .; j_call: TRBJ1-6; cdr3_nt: TGTGCCAGCAGTTTCGGGCAGGGTGATTCACCCCTCCACTTT; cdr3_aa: CASSFGQGDSPLHF
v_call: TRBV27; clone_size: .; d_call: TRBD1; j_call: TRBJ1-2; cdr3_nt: TGTGCCAGCACACCCTACCGGGACAGCCTCAACAAAGCTAACTATGGCTACACCTTC; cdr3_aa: CASTPYRDSLNKANYGYTF
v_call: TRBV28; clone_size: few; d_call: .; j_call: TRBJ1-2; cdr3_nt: TGTGCCAGCAGTTGGGGGGGGAACTATGGCTACACCTTC; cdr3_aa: CASSWGGNYGYTF
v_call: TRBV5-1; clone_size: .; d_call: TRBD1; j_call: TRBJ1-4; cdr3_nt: TGCGCCAGCAAACAATCGGGACAGGGAATTGAAAAACTGTTTTTT; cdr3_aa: CASKQSGQGIEKLFF
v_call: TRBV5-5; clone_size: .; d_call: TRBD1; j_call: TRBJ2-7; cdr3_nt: TGTGCCAGCAGCCCCGCGGACAGGGGAAGTCCCTACGAGCAGTACTTC; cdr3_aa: CASSPADRGSPYEQYF
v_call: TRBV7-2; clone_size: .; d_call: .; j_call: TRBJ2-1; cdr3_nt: TGTGCCAGCAGCTTAATAAGCCTGAGCTCCTACAATGAGCAGTTCTTC; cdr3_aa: CASSLISLSSYNEQFF
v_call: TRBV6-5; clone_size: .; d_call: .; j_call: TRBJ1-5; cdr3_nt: TGTGCCAGCAGCCGAAGGACAGATCAGCCCCAGCATTTT; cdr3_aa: CASSRRTDQPQHF
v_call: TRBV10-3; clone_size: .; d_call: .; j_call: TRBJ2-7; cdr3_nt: TGTGCCATCAGTGAGTCGATGGGGGCCTCCTACGAGCAGTACTTC; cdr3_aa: CAISESMGASYEQYF
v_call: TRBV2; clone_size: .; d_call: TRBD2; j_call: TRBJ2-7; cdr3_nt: TGTGCCAGCATTGAGGACTCCCGGGAGGTTGAGCAGTACTTC; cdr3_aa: CASIEDSREVEQYF
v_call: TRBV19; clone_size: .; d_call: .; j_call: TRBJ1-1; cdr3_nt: TGTGCCAGTAGTACAGGCAGTACGGCTGAAGCTTTCTTT; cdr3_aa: CASSTGSTAEAFF
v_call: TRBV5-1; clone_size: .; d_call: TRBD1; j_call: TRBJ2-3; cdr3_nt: TGCGCCAGCACGACCTCGCTGACAGGGGGCCAAAGTCACACAGATACGCAGTATTTT; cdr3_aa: CASTTSLTGGQSHTDTQYF
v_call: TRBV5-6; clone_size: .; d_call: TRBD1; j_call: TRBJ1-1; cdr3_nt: TGTGCCAGCAGCTGGAACAGGGGAACTGAAGCTTTCTTT; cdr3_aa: CASSWNRGTEAFF
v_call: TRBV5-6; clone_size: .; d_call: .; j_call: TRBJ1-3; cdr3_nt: TGTGCCAGCAGCCCCTCGTCAGGGACTGGAAACACCATATATTTT; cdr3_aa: CASSPSSGTGNTIYF
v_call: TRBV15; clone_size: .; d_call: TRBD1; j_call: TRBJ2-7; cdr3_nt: TGTGCCACCAGCCGGAGACAGGGGGTCCACGAGCAGTACTTC; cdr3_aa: CATSRRQGVHEQYF
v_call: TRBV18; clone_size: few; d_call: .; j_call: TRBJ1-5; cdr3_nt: TGTGCCAGCTCACCAGGACAGAATCAGCCCCAGCATTTT; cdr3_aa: CASSPGQNQPQHF
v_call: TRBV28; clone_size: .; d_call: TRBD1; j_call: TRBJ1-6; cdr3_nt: TGTGCCAGCAAAGCGGGGACAGGGGAAAATTCACCCCTCCACTTT; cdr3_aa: CASKAGTGENSPLHF
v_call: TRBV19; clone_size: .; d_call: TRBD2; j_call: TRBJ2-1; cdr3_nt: TGTGCCAGTAGTTCAGTATGGGCGGGAGATGGCAATGAGCAGTTCTTC; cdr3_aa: CASSSVWAGDGNEQFF
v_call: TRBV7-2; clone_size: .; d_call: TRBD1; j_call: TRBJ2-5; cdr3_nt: TGTGCCAGCACTAGGGGGCCCGCTTTAGAGACCCAGTACTTC; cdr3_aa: CASTRGPALETQYF
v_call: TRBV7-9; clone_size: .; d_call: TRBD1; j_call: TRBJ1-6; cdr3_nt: TGTGCCAGCAGACAACAACAGGGGGCGGGTAATTCACCCCTCCACTTT; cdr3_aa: CASRQQQGAGNSPLHF
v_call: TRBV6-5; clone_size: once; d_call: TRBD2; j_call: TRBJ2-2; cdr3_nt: TGTGCCAGCAGGCCCGGGGGGGCCGGGGAGCTGTTTTTT; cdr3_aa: CASRPGGAGELFF
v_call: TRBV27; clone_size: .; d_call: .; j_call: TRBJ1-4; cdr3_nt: TGTGCCAGCAGTTTGAGGGCAACTAATGAAAAACTGTTTTTT; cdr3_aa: CASSLRATNEKLFF
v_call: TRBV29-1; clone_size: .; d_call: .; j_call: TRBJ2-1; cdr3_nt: TGCAGCCCGTGGGACATTTACAATGAGCAGTTCTTC; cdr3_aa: CSPWDIYNEQFF
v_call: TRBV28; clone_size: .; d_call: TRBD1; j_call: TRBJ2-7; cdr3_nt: TGTGCCAGCAGTTGGACAGGGCCCGCATACTACGAGCAGTACTTC; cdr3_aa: CASSWTGPAYYEQYF
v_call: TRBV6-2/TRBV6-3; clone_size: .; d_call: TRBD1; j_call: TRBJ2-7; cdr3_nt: TGTGCCAGCAGTTACCTGCTTTCGACAGGGCAACTGTCCTACGAGCAGTACTTC; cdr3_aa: CASSYLLSTGQLSYEQYF
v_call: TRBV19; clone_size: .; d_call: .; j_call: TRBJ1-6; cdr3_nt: TGTGCCAGTAGTATAGAAGCCACGAGCTCCTATAATTCACCCCTCCACTTT; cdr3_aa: CASSIEATSSYNSPLHF
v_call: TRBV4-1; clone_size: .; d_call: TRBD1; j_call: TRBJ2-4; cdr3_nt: TGCGCCAGCAGCCAAGATCTCGCCGGGACAGGACACAACTTCCGGTTC; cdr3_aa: CASSQDLAGTGHNFRF